This T cell receptor beta chain was recorded in a study of cytomegalovirus exposure and HLA in healthy donors (dated by TCRdb to 2016 to 2017). Broadly, across the study: According to an earlier analysis of several hundred of the donors, about 179 million T cells yielded 117 million unique TCR beta sequences and 250 to 350 Gb of sequence data. Approximately 310 gigabases of sequencing data and tens of millions of unique TCR sequences were included in an early release covering around 650 HLA-typed donors. Of the roughly 410 genotyped donors, less than 85% were placed in the genetic ancestry cluster associated with self-reported Caucasian donors. The aim of the study was to test whether cataloging public T cell receptors could identify signatures of past pathogen exposure. Using immunosequencing, the study profiled T cell repertoires from some 670 subjects and related those repertoires to cytomegalovirus serostatus. In addition to the first cohort of around 670 subjects, a separate validation cohort of 120 different subjects was used. To predict cytomegalovirus infection status, the study brought together high-throughput TCR immunosequencing, statistical association of individual TCRs with disease status, and machine learning. A later analysis re-examined previously published TCR beta repertoires from 610 or so donors and added high-resolution HLA genotyping to investigate patterns of TCR occurrence. In the later analysis, no new phenotypic data were used to find candidate immune exposures; instead, reliance was placed on TCR beta sequences and their occurrence across donors. An earlier analysis of 500 to 750 of the donors applied high-throughput TCR beta sequencing to assess whether each TCR beta V gene segment acted as functional or pseudogenic. Donor age, sex, ethnicity and CMV serostatus were compiled alongside the repertoire data. A later genetic analysis used genome-wide SNP genotypes for about three fifths of the 666 donors, treating that subset as a discovery cohort. Every discovery cohort repertoire had been produced on one sequencing platform. Both class I and class II loci were covered by HLA typing, at four-digit resolution. The number of donors typed differed by locus, with roughly 620-630 for A, B, C, DRB1 and DQB1, roughly 550 for DQA1, approximately 580 for DPA1, and 472 for DPB1. Because of strong linkage in the cohort, 4 to 6 DR-DQ haplotypes were treated as single units for association and clustering. Among some 410 genotyped donors of the cohort, an average of 235,054 unique TCR beta nucleotide sequences were sequenced per donor, 15% to 20% of them non-productive.

Libraries were made using the immunoSEQ multiplex PCR assay. For the multiplex PCR, a mixture combining 60 forward primers for TCR Vbeta segments and 13 reverse primers for TCR Jbeta segments was used. Amplification of the CDR3 region of rearranged TCR beta genes was performed with a multiplex PCR assay on genomic DNA. The Illumina HiSeq System was used to sequence the amplified TCR beta libraries as 87-base-pair reads. The published analysis was carried out like this. A later analysis tallied tens of millions of unique TCR beta chains across the 666 repertoires, and approximately 9.9 million of those chains were shared by two or more donors. A nearest-neighbor algorithm error-corrected the raw reads and collapsed the reads into unique sequences, merging closely related sequences to remove PCR and sequencing errors. CDR3 sequences were aligned to IMGT reference sequences to assign V, D and J gene segments. For a sequence to be retained, at least a six-nucleotide match to both a V gene segment and a J gene segment was required. A rearrangement counted as productive if the CDR3 had no stop codons and remained in frame with V and J, and every other rearrangement counted as non-productive. CDR3 was defined by IMGT convention, running from the second conserved V-encoded cysteine to the conserved J-encoded phenylalanine. The earlier analysis of a few hundred of the donors excluded any sequence lacking an unambiguous match to a single V gene segment. An earlier analysis of about 590 of the donors classified V segments as functional when productive rearrangements were above 56.7% and as segregating when the standard deviation between donors was above 5%. A statistical classification framework was built to diagnose cytomegalovirus status from the catalog of TCR beta chain sequences. In a later analysis, V and J genes were assigned by comparing TCR nucleotide sequences against IMGT/GENE-DB human TR gene sequences. In a later analysis, CDR3 sequences and most-parsimonious VDJ recombination scenarios were assigned using the TCRdist pipeline. In a later analysis, each TCR beta chain was defined by its CDR3 amino acid sequence together with its V-gene family, and reads lacking a unique V-gene family were excluded. A later analysis removed several hundred highly shared, low-generation-probability nucleotide sequences to deal with suspected cross-contamination and a sequencing artifact. A later analysis calculated a clonal expansion index for each public chain from normalized within-repertoire ranks of inferred template counts. Generation probabilities in a later analysis came from a VDJ recombination model fitted to out-of-frame rearrangements, and those results were checked against IGoR. In a later analysis, TCR-TCR, TCR-HLA and TCR-CMV co-occurrence was scored with hypergeometric tests, and a repertoire-size bias correction was applied to TCR pairs. In a later analysis, false discovery rates were estimated by permuting HLA or CMV assignments 20 times. In a later analysis, co-occurring TCRs were grouped using DBSCAN, with TCRdist sequence similarity added in when clustering inside HLA-allele-positive subsets. For co-occurrence clustering, repertoires with fewer than 30,000 or more than 120,000 public chains were excluded, along with roughly 5 repertoires with anomalous nucleotide sharing. The clones in this table, taken by TCRdb from immuneACCESS, are in-frame only. Not every clone is retained; where verified, under half of the shortfall comes from an unresolved V gene, and the cause of the rest is unknown. Clone size and V and J calls were adopted from that table, with D and trimming inferred from the DNA. The sample includes approximately 150,000 clones, with roughly three quarters observed a single time. The ten biggest clones cover more than 1.2% of the sample.

Points on this clone: Its antigen has not been determined. Base-call qualities are not available, and no considerably larger clone is one nucleotide away.

Per the germline V gene, MNHEY is the CDR1 and SVGAGI is the CDR2. From cysteine to phenylalanine, the CDR3 is 16 amino acids long. Of the read, only the CDR3 DNA is kept; its 48 bases are in frame from base 1. V and J are trimmed by 4 bases and 7 bases, and the gene matches miss 13 bases of the junction. The study at large found these results: In a later analysis, several top co-occurrence clusters were reported to appear linked to parvovirus B19, influenza, CMV and Epstein-Barr virus. CMV serostatus was the only immune exposure information available for the cohort. The cohort was sequenced for TCR beta chains only, and without alpha or paired-chain data the features that could be detected were limited. According to a later analysis, most CMV-associated TCR beta chains appeared to be HLA-restricted, and the HLA associations seemed to be driven largely by CMV exposure. In an earlier analysis of roughly 560 of the donors, most TCR beta V segments were observed in productive rearrangements about 90% or about 30% of the time, broadly matching IMGT annotations. When HLA alleles, especially DR and DQ, strongly co-occurred, TCR associations were difficult to assign to individual alleles. The classifier was reported to diagnose cytomegalovirus status with high specificity and sensitivity in both the original and validation cohorts. Compared with equally common non-associated chains, HLA-associated TCR beta chains in a later analysis were more clonally expanded and had lower generation probabilities. A later analysis associated 15,000 or so TCR beta sequences with specific HLA alleles at a false discovery rate of 0.05. Correlated functional status among segregating V segments might reflect linkage disequilibrium, but an unknown experimental factor could not be ruled out. A few of the identified cytomegalovirus-associated TCR beta chains were confirmed in vitro to be specific for cytomegalovirus antigens. In a later genetic analysis, fewer N-insertions in productive TCRs were reported among donors in an Asian-associated ancestry cluster than the roughly 640-donor mean. Some IMGT-functional V segments, including TRBV6-2 and TRBV6-3, could not be told apart with the 87-base-pair reads, so those segments were excluded. Because counts were too low, some 17 rarely observed V segments, including chromosome 9 orphons, were left out of the earlier analysis of 500 to 750 of the donors. A cluster of highly shared sequence variants was judged likely to represent a technical artifact of the sequencing pipeline. According to the authors, the approach could potentially be generalized to other disease states and immunological phenotypes. The study gave a list of about 170 TCR beta chains associated with cytomegalovirus. Sequencing depth was assumed to be roughly uniform across donors in the presence/absence analyses, though that assumption may not hold. A further reported finding was that TCR beta sequences accurately predicted the HLA-A and HLA-B alleles for most subjects in the first cohort. A later genetic analysis associated a missense DCLRE1C variant with V-gene and J-gene trimming of TCR beta chains, and an independent cohort replicated the association. In a later analysis, the rate of TCR association differed among HLA loci, with DRB1 alleles having the most associated TCRs and HLA-C alleles having the fewest. Because HLA typing was unavailable for some donors at each locus, only the typed subset was used in association tests. Most TCR sequences were observed very rarely across donors, whereas some public TCRs were present in many individuals.

In total, 630 or so healthy bone marrow donors made up the cohort. Cohort members were all nominally healthy when sampled, although unrecorded immune exposures were likely present. The donor was CMV seronegative and belonged to the group of 350 to 400 seronegative cohort members. Every donor gave a peripheral blood sample, and the peripheral blood mononuclear cells from that sample were used for TCR beta sequencing. Genomic DNA was extracted from the blood cell samples with the Qiagen DNeasy Blood Extraction Kit. The clonotype was recovered from a man aged 55 to 70 in good health and CMV-seronegative. The sequence is built from TRBV6-5 and TRBJ2-7, and TRBD2 matches 10 of the central bases. The source material was PBMCs. The DNA reads as follows: TGTGCCAGCAGTTCGCTAGCGGGGGCCCCTAATGGAGAGCAGTACTTC. This sequence encodes CASSSLAGAPNGEQYF.